This T cell receptor (beta chain) stems from a study of blood T cell repertoires in COVID-19. Across the study: Samples of COVID-19 (acute and convalescent) were obtained from the United States, Italy and Spain. T cells, B-cell-depleted T cells, or PBMCs supplied cDNA or gDNA.

V was cut by 7 bases and J by 4 bases, with 14 bases left in between. This CDR3 contains 14 residues. Per the germline V gene, CDR1 is SEHNR and CDR2 is FQNEAQ (reference sequence). Sequencing used immunoSEQ multiplex PCR; TCRdb keeps in-frame clones, though not all of them. This table has roughly 230,000 clones, 70% to 85% appearing once. Those who participated ranged in age from roughly 18 to 100 years and resided in about two dozen US areas. Each recovered donor of Cohort 3 presented with two negative PCRs, clearance, or symptom resolution. The V and J genes are TRBV7-9 and TRBJ1-3; D is unclear. The material sequenced was PBMCs or T cells enriched from blood (not recorded which). This sequence originates from a woman between 55 and 75 years old who had recovered from COVID-19. CDR3: CASTVAGSGNTIYF. The DNA of the CDR3 is TGTGCCAGCACCGTCGCGGGGTCGGGAAACACCATATATTTT.